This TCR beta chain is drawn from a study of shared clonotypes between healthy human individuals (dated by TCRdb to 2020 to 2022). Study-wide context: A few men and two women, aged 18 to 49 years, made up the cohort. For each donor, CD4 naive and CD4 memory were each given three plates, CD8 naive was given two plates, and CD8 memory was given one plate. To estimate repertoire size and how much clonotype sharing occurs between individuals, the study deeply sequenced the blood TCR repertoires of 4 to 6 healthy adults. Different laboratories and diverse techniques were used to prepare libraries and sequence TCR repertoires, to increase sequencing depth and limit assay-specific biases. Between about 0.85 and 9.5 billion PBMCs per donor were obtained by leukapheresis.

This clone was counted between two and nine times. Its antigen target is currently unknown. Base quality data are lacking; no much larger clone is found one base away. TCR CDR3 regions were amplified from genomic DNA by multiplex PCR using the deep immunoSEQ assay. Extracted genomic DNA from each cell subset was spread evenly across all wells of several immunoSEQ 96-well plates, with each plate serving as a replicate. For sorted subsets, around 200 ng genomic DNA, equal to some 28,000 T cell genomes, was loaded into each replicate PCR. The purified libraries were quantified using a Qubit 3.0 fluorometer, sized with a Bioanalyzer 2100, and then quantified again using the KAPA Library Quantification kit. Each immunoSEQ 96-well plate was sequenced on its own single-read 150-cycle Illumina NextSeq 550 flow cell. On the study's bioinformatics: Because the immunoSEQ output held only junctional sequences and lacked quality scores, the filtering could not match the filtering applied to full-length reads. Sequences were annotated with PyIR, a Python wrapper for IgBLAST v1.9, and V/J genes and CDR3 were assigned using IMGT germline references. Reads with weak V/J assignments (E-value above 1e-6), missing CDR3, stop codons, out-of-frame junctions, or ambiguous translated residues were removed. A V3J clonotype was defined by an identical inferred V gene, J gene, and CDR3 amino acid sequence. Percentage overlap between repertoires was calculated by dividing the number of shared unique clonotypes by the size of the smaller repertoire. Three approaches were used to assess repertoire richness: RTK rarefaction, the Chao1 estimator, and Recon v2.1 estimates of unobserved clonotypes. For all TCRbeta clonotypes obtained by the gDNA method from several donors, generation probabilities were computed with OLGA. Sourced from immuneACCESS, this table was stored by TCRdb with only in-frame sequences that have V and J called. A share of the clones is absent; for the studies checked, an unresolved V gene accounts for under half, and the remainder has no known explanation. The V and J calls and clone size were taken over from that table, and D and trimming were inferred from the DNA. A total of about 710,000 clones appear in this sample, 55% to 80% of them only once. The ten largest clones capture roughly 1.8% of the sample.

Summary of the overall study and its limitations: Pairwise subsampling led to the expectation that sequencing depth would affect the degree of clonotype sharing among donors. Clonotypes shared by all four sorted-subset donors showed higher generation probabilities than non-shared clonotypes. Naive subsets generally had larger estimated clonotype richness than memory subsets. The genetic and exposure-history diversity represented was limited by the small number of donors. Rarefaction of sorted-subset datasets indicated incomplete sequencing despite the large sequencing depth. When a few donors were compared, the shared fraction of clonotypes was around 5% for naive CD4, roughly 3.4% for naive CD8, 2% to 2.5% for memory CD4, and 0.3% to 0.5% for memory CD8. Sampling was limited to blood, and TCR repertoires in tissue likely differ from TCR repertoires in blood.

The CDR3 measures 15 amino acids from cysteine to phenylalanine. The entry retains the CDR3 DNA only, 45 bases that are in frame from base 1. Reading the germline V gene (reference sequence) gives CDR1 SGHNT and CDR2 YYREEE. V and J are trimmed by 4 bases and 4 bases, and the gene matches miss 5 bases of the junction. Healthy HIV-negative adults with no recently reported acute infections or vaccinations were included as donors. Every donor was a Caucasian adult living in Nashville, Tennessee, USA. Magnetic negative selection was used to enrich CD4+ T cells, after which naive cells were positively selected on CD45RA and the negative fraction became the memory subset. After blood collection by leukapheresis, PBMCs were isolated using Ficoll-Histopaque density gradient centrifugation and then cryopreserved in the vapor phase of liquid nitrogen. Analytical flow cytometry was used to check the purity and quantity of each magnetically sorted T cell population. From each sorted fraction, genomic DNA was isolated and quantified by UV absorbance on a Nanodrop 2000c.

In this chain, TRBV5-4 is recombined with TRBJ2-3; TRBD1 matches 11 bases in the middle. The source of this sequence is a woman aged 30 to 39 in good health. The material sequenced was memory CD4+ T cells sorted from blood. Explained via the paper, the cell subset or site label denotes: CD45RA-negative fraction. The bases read TGTGCCAGCAGCGGGGGACAGGGGGAAGCAGATACGCAGTATTTT. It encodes CASSGGQGEADTQYF.